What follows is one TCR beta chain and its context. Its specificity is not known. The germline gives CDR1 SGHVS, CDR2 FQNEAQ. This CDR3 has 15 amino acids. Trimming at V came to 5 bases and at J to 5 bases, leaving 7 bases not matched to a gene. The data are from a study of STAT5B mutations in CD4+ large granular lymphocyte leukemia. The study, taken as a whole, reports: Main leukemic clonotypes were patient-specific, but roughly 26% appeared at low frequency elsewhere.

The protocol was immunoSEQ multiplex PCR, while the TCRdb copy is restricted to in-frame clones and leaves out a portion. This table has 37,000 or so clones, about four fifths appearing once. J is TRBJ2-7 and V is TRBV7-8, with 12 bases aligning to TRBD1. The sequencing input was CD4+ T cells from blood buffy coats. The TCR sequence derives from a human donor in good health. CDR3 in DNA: TGTGCCAGCAGCACCACCGGGACAGGGGGCCACGAGCAGTACTTC. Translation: CASSTTGTGGHEQYF.